The T cell receptor (beta chain) described here comes from a study of blood T cell repertoires in COVID-19. As for the study in general: T cells, B-cell-depleted T cells, or PBMCs provided the cDNA or gDNA that served as material.

This clone was recorded once. Repertoires were generated with immunoSEQ multiplex PCR, while TCRdb's copy carries only in-frame clones and drops some. The table records 300,000 to 450,000 clones, 85% to 90% of them present only once. In terms of age and location, participants ranged from roughly 18 to 95 years and lived in about 25 US areas. Donors were grouped by their self-reported clinical history. The study recruited exposed participants who had met a COVID-19 case within 2 weeks before entry. The CDR3 covers 14 residues. Trimming took off 1 base at V and 10 bases at J, with 12 bases between the two ends. Per the germline V gene, CDR1 is SGHKS and CDR2 is YYEKEE (reference sequence).

The clonotype was recovered from a woman between 25 and 40 years old who had been exposed to COVID-19. The rearrangement joins TRBV5-5 to TRBJ1-6; weak D call: TRBD1 (5 bases). Sequenced material: PBMCs or T cells enriched from blood (not recorded which). The CDR3 DNA is TGTGCCAGCAGCTTGTCGGAGGGGCACTCACCCCTCCACTTT. It codes for CASSLSEGHSPLHF. Drawing the rest from reference TRBV5-5 and TRBJ1-6, the complete variable domain is DAGVTQSPTHLIKTRGQQVTLRCSPISGHKSVSWYQQVLGQGPQFIFQYYEKEERGRGNFPDRFSARQFPNYSSELNVNALLLGDSALYLCASSLSEGHSPLHFGNGTRLTVT.